This T cell receptor (beta chain) stems from a study of blood T cell repertoires in COVID-19. On the study more broadly: Samples taken during acute and convalescent COVID-19 were collected in the United States, Italy and Spain. Sample material is recorded as cDNA or gDNA derived from T cells, B-cell-depleted T cells, or PBMCs.

The germline V gene has CDR1 SGHTA and CDR2 FQGNSA. There are 15 residues in the CDR3. The V and J ends lost 0 bases and 7 bases, in that order; junction bases with no gene match: 5. In the original workflow: Cell counts per sample came from amplifying reference gene primers. Measured with immunoSEQ multiplex PCR; TCRdb has only the in-frame clones, and not every one. The DNA gave D and trimming, while V, J and clone size come from that table. The sample has about 180,000 clones, roughly four fifths seen once. V gene TRBV7-2 combines with J gene TRBJ2-7, with 11 bases aligning to TRBD1. This clonotype was obtained from a human donor in a cohort sampled during active COVID-19. The sequenced material came from peripheral blood. This CDR3 reads CASSLADRGQREQYF. DNA of the CDR3: TGTGCCAGCAGCTTAGCGGACAGGGGGCAAAGGGAGCAGTACTTC.